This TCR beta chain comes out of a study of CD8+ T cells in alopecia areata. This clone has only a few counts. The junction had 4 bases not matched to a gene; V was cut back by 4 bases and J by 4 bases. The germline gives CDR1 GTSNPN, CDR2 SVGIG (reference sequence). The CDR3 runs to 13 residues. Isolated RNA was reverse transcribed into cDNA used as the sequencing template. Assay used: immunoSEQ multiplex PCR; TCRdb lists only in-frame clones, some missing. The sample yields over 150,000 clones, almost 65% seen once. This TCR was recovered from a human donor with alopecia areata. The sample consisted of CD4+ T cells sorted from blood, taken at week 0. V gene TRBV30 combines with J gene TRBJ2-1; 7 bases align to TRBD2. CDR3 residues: CAWKAGVYNEQFF. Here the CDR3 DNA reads TGTGCCTGGAAGGCGGGGGTATACAATGAGCAGTTCTTC.